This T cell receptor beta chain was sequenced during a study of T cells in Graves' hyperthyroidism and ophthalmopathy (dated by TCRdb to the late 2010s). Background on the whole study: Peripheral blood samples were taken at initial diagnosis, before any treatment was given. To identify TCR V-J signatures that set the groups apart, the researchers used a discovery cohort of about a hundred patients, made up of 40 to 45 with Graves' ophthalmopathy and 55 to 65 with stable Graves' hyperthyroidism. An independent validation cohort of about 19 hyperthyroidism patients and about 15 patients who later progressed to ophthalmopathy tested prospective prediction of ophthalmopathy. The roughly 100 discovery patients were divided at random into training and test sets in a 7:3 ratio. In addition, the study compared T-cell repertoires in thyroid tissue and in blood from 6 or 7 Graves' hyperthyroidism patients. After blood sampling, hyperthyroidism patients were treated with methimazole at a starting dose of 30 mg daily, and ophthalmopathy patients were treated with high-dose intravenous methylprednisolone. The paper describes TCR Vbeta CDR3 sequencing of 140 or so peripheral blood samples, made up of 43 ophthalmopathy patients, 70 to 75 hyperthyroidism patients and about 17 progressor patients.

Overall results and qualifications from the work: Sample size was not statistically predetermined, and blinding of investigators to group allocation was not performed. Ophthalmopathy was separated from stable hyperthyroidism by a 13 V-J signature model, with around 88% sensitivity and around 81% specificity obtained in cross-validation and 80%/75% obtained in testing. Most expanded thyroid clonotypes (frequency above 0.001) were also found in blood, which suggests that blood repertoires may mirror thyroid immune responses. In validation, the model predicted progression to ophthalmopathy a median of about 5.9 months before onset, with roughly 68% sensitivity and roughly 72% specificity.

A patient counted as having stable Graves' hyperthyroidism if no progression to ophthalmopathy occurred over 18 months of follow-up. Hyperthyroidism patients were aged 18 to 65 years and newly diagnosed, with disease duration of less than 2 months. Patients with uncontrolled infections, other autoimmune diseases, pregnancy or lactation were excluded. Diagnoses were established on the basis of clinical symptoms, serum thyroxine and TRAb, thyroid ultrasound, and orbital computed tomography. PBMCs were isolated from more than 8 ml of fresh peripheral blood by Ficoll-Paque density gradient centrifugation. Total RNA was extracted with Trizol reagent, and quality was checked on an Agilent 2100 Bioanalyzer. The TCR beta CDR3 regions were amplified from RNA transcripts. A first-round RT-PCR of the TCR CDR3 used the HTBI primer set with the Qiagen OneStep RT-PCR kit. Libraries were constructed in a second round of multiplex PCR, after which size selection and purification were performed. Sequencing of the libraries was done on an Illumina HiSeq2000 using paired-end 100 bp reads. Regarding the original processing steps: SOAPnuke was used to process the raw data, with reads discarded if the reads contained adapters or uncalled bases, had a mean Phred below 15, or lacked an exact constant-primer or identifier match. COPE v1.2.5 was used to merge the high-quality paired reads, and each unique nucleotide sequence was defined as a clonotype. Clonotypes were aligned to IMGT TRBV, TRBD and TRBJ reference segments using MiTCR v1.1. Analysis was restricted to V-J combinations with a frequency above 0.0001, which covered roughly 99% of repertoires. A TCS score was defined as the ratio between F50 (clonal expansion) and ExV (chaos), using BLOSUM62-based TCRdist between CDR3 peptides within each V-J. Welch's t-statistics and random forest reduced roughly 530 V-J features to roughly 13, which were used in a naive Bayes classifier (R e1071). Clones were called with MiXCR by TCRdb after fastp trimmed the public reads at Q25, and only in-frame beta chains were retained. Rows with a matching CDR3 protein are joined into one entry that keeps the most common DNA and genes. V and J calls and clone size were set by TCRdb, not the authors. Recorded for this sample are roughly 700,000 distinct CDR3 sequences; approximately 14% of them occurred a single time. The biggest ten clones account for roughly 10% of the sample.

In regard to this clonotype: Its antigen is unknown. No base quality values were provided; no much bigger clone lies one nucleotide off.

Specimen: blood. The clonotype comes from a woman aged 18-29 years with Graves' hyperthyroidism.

The nucleotide sequence is given as TGTGCCAGCAGCTTAGTCGACTACTCCTACGAGCAGTACTTC. Its product reads: CASSLVDYSYEQYF. The rearrangement joined TRBV11-2 to TRBJ2-7; the D gene is possibly TRBD2, with 5 bases matching. Spanning cysteine to phenylalanine, the CDR3 consists of 14 amino acids. Kept here is only the CDR3 DNA, which spans 42 bases and is read in frame from base 1. CDR1 and CDR2, per the germline V gene, are SGHAT and FQNNGV. V is reduced by 1 base and J by 0 bases, leaving a spacing of 7 bases between them.